This T cell receptor beta chain was observed in a study of T cell responses to AZD1222 COVID-19 vaccine. Overall study results and limits: Repertoire collection took place solely once the T cell response had peaked.

Libraries were prepared by immunoSEQ multiplex PCR; TCRdb keeps only in-frame clonotypes and omits some of them. The sample consists of 130,000 or so clones, 93% of them appearing once. A remark on this clone: What it binds is not known.

Germline assignment: CDR1 LGHDT and CDR2 YNNKEL (reference sequence). The CDR3 is 16 residues long. Trimming stripped 3 bases from V and 7 bases from J, with 22 bases between. This clonotype was obtained from an adult in good health. V usage is TRBV3-1 (or the pseudogene TRBV3-2) and J usage is TRBJ2-7; tentative D call: TRBD2 (5 bases). The sample was peripheral blood, taken on day 0 of AZD1222 vaccination. In nucleotides, the CDR3 is TGTGCCAGCAGCCAGTGGGCCGGGGATTCGCCGAGGGAGCAGTACTTC. Translation gives CASSQWAGDSPREQYF.